A single sample gave rise to the 28 T cell receptor beta chains below, sequenced in a study of blood T cell repertoires in COVID-19. The repertoire was sequenced with immunoSEQ multiplex PCR; TCRdb's copy has only in-frame clones and lacks some. The data show 150,000 or so clones, more than 75% seen once. Sequencing was done on a sample of peripheral blood. All receptors come from a woman in her seventies with COVID-19, enrolled during active disease.

The chain links TRBV3-1 (or the pseudogene TRBV3-2) to TRBJ1-6; D is unclear. The V end was cut by 1 base, the J end by 6 bases, with 13 bases between. Germline CDR1 LGHDT, CDR2 YNNKEL (reference sequence). This CDR3 has 16 amino acids. The CDR3 loop reads CASSQVLGRGNSPLHF. The DNA for the CDR3 is TGTGCCAGCAGCCAAGTGTTAGGGAGAGGTAATTCACCCCTCCACTTT.

The V gene is TRBV11-1, the J gene TRBJ2-7, with a tentative D call TRBD1 (5 bases). The V end was cut by 3 bases, the J end by 3 bases, with 9 bases between. There are 13 residues in the CDR3. Per the germline V gene, CDR1 is SGHAT and CDR2 is FQDESV (reference sequence). CDR3 sequence (DNA): TGTGCCAGCAGCTTGGCCAGGGACTACGAGCAGTACTTC. Translated: CASSLARDYEQYF. Based on the CDR3 plus reference TRBV11-1 and TRBJ2-7, the full variable domain is EAEVAQSPRYKITEKSQAVAFWCDPISGHATLYWYRQILGQGPELLVQFQDESVVDDSQLPKDRFSAERLKGVDSTLKIQPAELGDSAMYLCASSLARDYEQYFGPGTRLTVT.

The chain recombines TRBV28 with TRBJ2-1, with D perhaps matching TRBD2 (5 bases). CDR3 size: 14 residues. With 10 bases removed from V and 8 bases from J, the gap between germline ends came to 21 bases. Germline values: CDR1 MDHEN, CDR2 SYDVKM. CDR3 sequence (DNA): TGTGCCACTAAACCGAGGGAAGGTCGGCATGAGCAGTTCTTC. Protein: CATKPREGRHEQFF.

The J gene is TRBJ1-1, the V gene TRBV3-1 (or the pseudogene TRBV3-2), with 7 bases identical to TRBD1. Unmatched junction bases numbered 12, after V lost 1 base and J lost 10 bases. The CDR3 totals 15 residues. Germline V gene data show CDR1 as LGHDT and CDR2 as YNNKEL (reference sequence). CDR3 sequence (DNA): TGTGCCAGCAGCCAAGGCTTTAGCACAGGGGTTGTAGCTTTCTTT. This gives the protein CASSQGFSTGVVAFF.

The CDR3 sequence is CASSFGESGTNHLYEQYF. CDR3 DNA sequence: TGCGCCAGCAGCTTCGGTGAGTCGGGGACAAACCACCTCTACGAGCAGTACTTC. The chain has TRBV5-1 and TRBJ2-7; D perhaps matches TRBD1 (6 bases). CDR3 length equals 18 residues. The V gene's germline CDR1 is SGHRS and CDR2 YFSETQ. Trimming stripped 2 bases from V and 3 bases from J, with 24 bases between.

The gene calls are TRBV7-2 and TRBJ1-4, with TRBD1 matching over 9 bases. Trimming cost V 5 bases and J 8 bases; bases outside gene matches: 12. The CDR3 contains 16 residues. From germline, CDR1 is SGHTA and CDR2 FQGNSA. This CDR3 is CASSLPSGTGPEKLFF. The DNA of the CDR3 is TGTGCCAGCAGCCTTCCCTCCGGGACAGGGCCCGAAAAACTGTTTTTT.

This clone showed up just a few times. The rearrangement links TRBV6-6 to TRBJ2-7; TRBD2 aligns across 9 bases. This CDR3 comprises 15 residues. Germline values: CDR1 MNHNY, CDR2 SVGAGI (reference sequence). J gave up 2 bases and V 7 bases, and 9 bases lay outside the gene matches. The CDR3 DNA reads as TGTGCCAGCACCTTATCAGCTAGCGGGGCCTACGAGCAGTACTTC. It translates to CASTLSASGAYEQYF.

The chain recombines TRBV9 with TRBJ2-7, with TRBD1 identical over 7 bases. The V segment lost 3 bases and the J segment 5 bases; nucleotides outside the gene matches: 11. CDR1 is SGDLS and CDR2 is YYNGEE in the germline V gene. The CDR3 totals 15 residues. CDR3 protein: CASSDRGVALDEQYF. CDR3 in DNA: TGTGCCAGCAGCGACAGGGGAGTGGCGCTAGACGAGCAGTACTTC.

The DNA of the CDR3 is TGTGCCAGTACCCCGGGAGTTTCAGGACAGCCCCAGCATTTT. This sequence encodes CASTPGVSGQPQHF. The gene calls are TRBV19 and TRBJ1-5; D is ambiguous. Trimming shortened V by 7 bases and J by 7 bases, and 17 bases separated the two germline ends. The CDR3 sequence is 14 residues long. Germline assignment: CDR1 LNHDA and CDR2 SQIVND (reference sequence).

This clone was observed a handful of times. The chain has TRBV3-1 (or the pseudogene TRBV3-2) and TRBJ1-4; D uncertain. V lost 5 bases and J 11 bases, leaving 21 bases between the germline ends. CDR3 length: 15 residues. Germline loops: CDR1 LGHDT, CDR2 YNNKEL (reference sequence). This chain's CDR3 is CASSNGGSRVGKLFF. In DNA form, the CDR3 reads TGTGCCAGCAGCAACGGCGGGTCCCGCGTGGGGAAACTGTTTTTT.

This sequence joins TRBV5-4 and TRBJ2-3; tentative D call: TRBD1 (6 bases). The V gene's germline CDR1 is SGHNT and CDR2 YYREEE (reference sequence). The ends were cut back, 9 bases at V and 4 bases at J, with 15 bases in the middle. This CDR3 is built from 13 residues. CDR3 nucleotides: TGTGCCAAATCCGTCAGGGGCGCAGATACGCAGTATTTT. This sequence encodes CAKSVRGADTQYF.

The V and J genes are TRBV21-1 and TRBJ1-1; the D call in the table, TRBD1, was not verified against the DNA. TRBV21-1 is a pseudogene. This CDR3 comprises 13 residues. CDR3 sequence (DNA): TGTGCCAGCATCCTGGACACAGCCCTTGGAGCTTTCTTT. Translated: CASILDTALGAFF.

The chain combines TRBV5-1 with TRBJ1-6; D is uncertain. Germline CDR1 and CDR2: SGHRS and YFSETQ. The CDR3 extends over 17 amino acids. V lost 1 base, J lost 5 bases, and 16 bases lay in between. CDR3 nucleotide sequence: TGCGCCAGCAGCTTGAATAGTGCAGGAATAAATAATTCACCCCTCCACTTT. Its translation is CASSLNSAGINNSPLHF.

This chain connects TRBV6-6 to TRBJ1-3; perhaps TRBD1 as D (5 bases). Germline V gene sequence: CDR1 MNHNY, CDR2 SVGAGI (reference sequence). CDR3 length: 15 amino acids. The ends were cut back, 5 bases at V and 0 bases at J, with 11 bases in the middle. The CDR3 DNA reads as TGTGCCAGCAGTAAGGGGTTCCTCTCTGGAAACACCATATATTTT. Amino acids: CASSKGFLSGNTIYF.

This chain links TRBV27 with TRBJ2-5; no clear D gene. The V end lost 1 base, the J end lost 0 bases, and 6 bases lay between the germline ends. The CDR3 length is 14 residues. Germline loops: CDR1 MNHEY, CDR2 SMNVEV (reference sequence). CDR3: CASSLWPDQETQYF. The CDR3 coding sequence is TGTGCCAGCAGTTTATGGCCAGACCAAGAGACCCAGTACTTC.

The CDR3 DNA sequence: TGTGCCAGCTCACCACAGACAGGGGGCATCTCTGGAAACACCATATATTTT. Amino acid sequence: CASSPQTGGISGNTIYF. The V gene is TRBV18, the J gene TRBJ1-3, with 10 bases matching TRBD1. V gave up 1 base and J gave up 0 bases; unmatched junction bases: 3. The germline V gene encodes CDR1 KGHSH and CDR2 LQKENI. This CDR3 contains 17 residues.

The chain recombines TRBV28 with TRBJ2-7; 12 bases map to TRBD1. Germline V gene data show CDR1 as MDHEN and CDR2 as SYDVKM. V lost 10 bases, J lost 8 bases, and 21 bases stayed unmatched. The CDR3 is made up of 17 amino acids. CDR3 nucleotides: TGTGCCACCCGAATACTGGGACAGGGGGCTCAATGGGGACAGCAGTACTTC. This codes for CATRILGQGAQWGQQYF.

The V and J genes are TRBV4-2 and TRBJ2-7; D ambiguous. The CDR3 is made up of 16 amino acids. V lost 1 base to trimming and J lost 0 bases, with 13 bases between them. Germline V gene sequence: CDR1 LGHNA, CDR2 YNFKEQ. The CDR3 reads CASSQAGSLGSYEQYF. Here the CDR3 DNA reads TGTGCCAGCAGCCAAGCAGGCTCCCTGGGCTCCTACGAGCAGTACTTC.

V and J are TRBV4-3 and TRBJ2-3, with 8 positions matching TRBD1. The germline CDR1 and CDR2 sequences are LGHNA and YSLEER. V was clipped by 3 bases and J by 4 bases; unmatched bases: 6. The CDR3 has 15 residues. CDR3 bases: TGCGCCAGCAGCCATGGGGCAGGGGGCGCAGATACGCAGTATTTT. As protein: CASSHGAGGADTQYF.

This clone has a handful of counts. In DNA form, the CDR3 reads TGTGCCAGCAGCCGACTACACCCGGGGGAGGAAAAACTGTTTTTT. Amino acid sequence: CASSRLHPGEEKLFF. V gene TRBV5-6 combines with J gene TRBJ1-4, with D possibly matching TRBD1 (5 bases). The CDR3 loop spans 15 amino acids. CDR1 SGHDT and CDR2 YYEEEE come from the germline V gene. Trimming left V 4 bases short and J 8 bases short, with 18 bases between.

This clone was recorded once. This chain uses TRBV4-1 with TRBJ2-7, with 7 bases matching TRBD2. Per the germline V gene, CDR1 is MGHRA and CDR2 is YSYEKL. V dropped 1 base and J dropped 0; count of bases not matched to a gene: 6. The CDR3 sequence is 16 residues long. CDR3 loop: CASSQVGLGASYEQYF. In nucleotides, the CDR3 is TGCGCCAGCAGCCAAGTCGGACTAGGGGCCTCCTACGAGCAGTACTTC.

The genes are TRBV7-6 and TRBJ2-3; TRBD1 agrees at 8 bases. The CDR3 has 17 amino acids. Losses at the gene ends were 5 bases for V and 0 bases for J; bases not matched to a gene: 10. In germline, CDR1 is SGHVS, CDR2 FNYEAQ. The CDR3 nucleotides are TGTGCCAGCAGCCCGCGGACAGGGACATACAGCACAGATACGCAGTATTTT. Residues: CASSPRTGTYSTDTQYF.

This chain links TRBV7-2 with TRBJ1-6; tentatively, D is TRBD1 (6 bases). CDR3 length: 16 amino acids. The ends were cut back, 5 bases at V and 4 bases at J, with 15 bases in the middle. The germline V gene encodes CDR1 SGHTA and CDR2 FQGNSA. DNA of the CDR3: TGTGCCAGCAGCCACGGGGGGGGGCGATATAATTCACCCCTCCACTTT. Protein sequence: CASSHGGGRYNSPLHF.

This chain uses TRBV19 with TRBJ1-5; D possibly corresponds to TRBD1 (5 bases). The V and J ends lost 4 bases and 7 bases respectively, with 17 bases between them. The CDR3 runs to 15 residues. Germline V lookup: CDR1 LNHDA, CDR2 SQIVND (reference sequence). The CDR3 loop reads CASSKTVSRPQPQHF. CDR3 in DNA: TGTGCCAGTAGTAAGACAGTTTCCCGGCCACAGCCCCAGCATTTT.

This chain's CDR3 is CASSEAGGVNQPQHF. For the CDR3, the DNA is TGTGCCAGCAGTGAAGCAGGAGGGGTCAATCAGCCCCAGCATTTT. This chain uses TRBV6-1 with TRBJ1-5; D is possibly TRBD1 (5 bases). Trimming took off 0 bases at V and 3 bases at J, with 9 bases between the two ends. The CDR3 is 15 amino acids. Germline V gives CDR1 MNHNS, CDR2 SASEGT.

This clone was observed a single time. The V and J genes are TRBV7-9 and TRBJ2-7; 8 bases agree with TRBD2. Germline trimming cut 4 bases from V and 0 bases from J; bases unmatched to any gene: 2. The CDR3 is made up of 14 amino acids. Looked up from germline, CDR1 is SEHNR and CDR2 is FQNEAQ (reference sequence). In DNA form, the CDR3 reads TGTGCCAGCAGCTATAGCGGGACCTCCTACGAGCAGTACTTC. It yields the protein CASSYSGTSYEQYF.

The chain's CDR3 is CASSTVDYGYTF. CDR3 coding DNA: TGTGCCAGCTCTACAGTTGACTATGGCTACACCTTC. The chain couples TRBV19 to TRBJ1-2; no clear D gene. Trimming cost V 9 bases and J 3 bases, with 11 bases left between them. Germline V gene sequence: CDR1 LNHDA, CDR2 SQIVND (reference sequence). The length of the CDR3 is 12 residues. The full variable domain, completed using reference TRBV19 and TRBJ1-2, is DGGITQSPKYLFRKEGQNVTLSCEQNLNHDAMYWYRQDPGQGLRLIYYSQIVNDFQKGDIAEGYSVSREKKESFPLTVTSAQKNPTAFYLCASSTVDYGYTFGSGTRLTVV.

The chain has TRBV4-1 and TRBJ1-4, with a possible D match to TRBD1 (5 bases). This CDR3 has 15 amino acids. From germline, CDR1 is MGHRA and CDR2 YSYEKL. V was shortened by 1 base and J by 8 bases, with 14 bases between the two germline ends. The CDR3 region has the DNA TGCGCCAGCAGCCAAGGGGGGACTGTAGGAGAAAAACTGTTTTTT. Protein product: CASSQGGTVGEKLFF.